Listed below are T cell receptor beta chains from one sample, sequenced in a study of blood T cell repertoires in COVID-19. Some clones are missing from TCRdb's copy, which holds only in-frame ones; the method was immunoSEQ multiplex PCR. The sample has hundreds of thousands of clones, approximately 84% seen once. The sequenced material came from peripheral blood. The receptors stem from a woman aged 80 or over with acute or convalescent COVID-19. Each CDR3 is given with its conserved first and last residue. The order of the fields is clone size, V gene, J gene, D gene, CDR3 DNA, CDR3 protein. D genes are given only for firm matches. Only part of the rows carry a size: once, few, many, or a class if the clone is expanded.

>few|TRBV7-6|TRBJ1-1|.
TGTGCCAGCAGCTTAGCTATGGGCCCCTTATTCATGAACACTGAAGCTTTCTTT
CASSLAMGPLFMNTEAFF
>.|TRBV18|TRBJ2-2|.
TGTGCCAGCCCCCCTGGACAGTCGAACACCGGGGAGCTGTTTTTT
CASPPGQSNTGELFF
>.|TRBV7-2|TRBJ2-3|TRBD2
TGTGCCAGCAGCCTCAACCCGGGACTAGCGGACCGCACAGATACGCAGTATTTT
CASSLNPGLADRTDTQYF
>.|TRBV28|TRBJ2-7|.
TGTGCCAGCAGTTTATTAGGGGCGGGACAGAGCTCCTACGAGCAGTACTTC
CASSLLGAGQSSYEQYF
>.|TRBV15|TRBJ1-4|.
TGTGCCACCAGCAGTTCTCACTGGGACTCCGAAAAACTGTTTTTT
CATSSSHWDSEKLFF
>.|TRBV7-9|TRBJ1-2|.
TGTGCCAGCAGCTTAACCTCCGGGAATGGTGGCTACACCTTC
CASSLTSGNGGYTF
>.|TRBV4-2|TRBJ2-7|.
TGTGCCAGCAGCCCCCAGGGGTCTGGGTACGAGCAGTACTTC
CASSPQGSGYEQYF
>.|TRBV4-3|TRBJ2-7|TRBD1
TGCGCCAGCAGCCAAGGCTACGGGACAGGGTTTGACGAGCAGTACTTC
CASSQGYGTGFDEQYF
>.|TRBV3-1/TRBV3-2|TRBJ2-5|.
TGTGCCAGCAGCCAAGATCTCCTAGCGATCGCGACCCAGTACTTC
CASSQDLLAIATQYF
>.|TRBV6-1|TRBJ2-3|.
TGTGCCAGCAGTGAAGACCCGACAGGCACAGATACGCAGTATTTT
CASSEDPTGTDTQYF
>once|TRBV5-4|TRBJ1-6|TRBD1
TGTGCCAGCAGCTTGGCGAGACAGGGGAGCAATTCACCCCTCCACTTT
CASSLARQGSNSPLHF
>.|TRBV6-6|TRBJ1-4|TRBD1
TGTGCCAGCAGTCATCGGACAGGCGGTCAAGGTTTGGTAGGAGAAAAACTGTTTTTT
CASSHRTGGQGLVGEKLFF
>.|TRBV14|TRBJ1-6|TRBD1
TGTGCCAGCAGCCATGGGCGCAGGGGGCAAAGTAATTCACCCCTCCACTTT
CASSHGRRGQSNSPLHF
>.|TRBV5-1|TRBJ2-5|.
TGCGCCAGCAGCCTACTGCAAGAGACCCAGTACTTC
CASSLLQETQYF
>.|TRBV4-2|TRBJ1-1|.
TGTGCCAGCAGCCAAGACAGGGGTGGTTCTGAAGCTTTCTTT
CASSQDRGGSEAFF
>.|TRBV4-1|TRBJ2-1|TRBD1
TGCGCCAGCAGCCGGGGACAGGGGGCGTACAATGAGCAGTTCTTC
CASSRGQGAYNEQFF
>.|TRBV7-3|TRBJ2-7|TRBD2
TGTGCCAGCAGCCTCGGACTAGCGGGGTCCTACGAGCAGTACTTC
CASSLGLAGSYEQYF
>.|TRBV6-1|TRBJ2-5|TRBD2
TGTGCCAGCAGTGAAGACAATAGCGGGACCCGACAAGAGACCCAGTACTTC
CASSEDNSGTRQETQYF
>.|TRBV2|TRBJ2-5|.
TGTGCCAGCAGTGAGGATCAGGCCCCAGAGACCCAGTACTTC
CASSEDQAPETQYF
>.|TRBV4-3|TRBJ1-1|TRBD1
TGCGCCAGCAGCCCGGGTAGGGGGCTTATGAACACTGAAGCTTTCTTT
CASSPGRGLMNTEAFF
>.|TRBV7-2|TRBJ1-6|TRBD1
TGTGCCAGCAGCCCCTCCGGGACAGGGTATAACTATAATTCACCCCTCCACTTT
CASSPSGTGYNYNSPLHF
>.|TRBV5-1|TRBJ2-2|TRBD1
TGCGCCAGCAGCGTAGGGGACAGGGAGACCGGGGAGCTGTTTTTT
CASSVGDRETGELFF
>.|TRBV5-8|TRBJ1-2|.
TGTGCCAGCACGGGGTATGACTATGGCTACACCTTC
CASTGYDYGYTF
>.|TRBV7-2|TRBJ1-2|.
TGTGCCAGCAGCCGGGTGGACAAGACAAACTATGGCTACACCTTC
CASSRVDKTNYGYTF
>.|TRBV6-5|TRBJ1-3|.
TGTGCCAGCAGATCGAGGAACACCATATATTTT
CASRSRNTIYF
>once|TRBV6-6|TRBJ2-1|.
TGTGCCAGCAGGGAGGACTCGCTTGGCAATGAGCAGTTCTTC
CASREDSLGNEQFF
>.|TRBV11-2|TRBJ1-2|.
TGTGCCAGCAGCCCCCAAGCATCCTATGGCTACACCTTC
CASSPQASYGYTF
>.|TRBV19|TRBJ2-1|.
TGTGCCAGTAGTACCGTGGGGGCAGGTATCGATGAGCAGTTCTTC
CASSTVGAGIDEQFF
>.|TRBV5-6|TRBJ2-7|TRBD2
TGTGCCAGCAGCCCGACGTGGGGGGCGGGAGGCTACGAGCAGTACTTC
CASSPTWGAGGYEQYF
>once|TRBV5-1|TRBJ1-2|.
TGCGCCAGCAGCCCGCTTGGCGCGGCCAATCCTAACTATGGCTACACCTTC
CASSPLGAANPNYGYTF
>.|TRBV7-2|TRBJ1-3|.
TGTGCCAGCAGCGGTACAGGGTTTCCTGGAAACACCATATATTTT
CASSGTGFPGNTIYF
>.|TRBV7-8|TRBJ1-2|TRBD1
TGTGCCAGCAGCCTCCAGGGGGTTAACTATGGCTACACCTTC
CASSLQGVNYGYTF
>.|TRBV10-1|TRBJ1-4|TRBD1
TGCGCCAGCAGTGAAGACAGGGGGCTAGGAAAACTGTTTTTT
CASSEDRGLGKLFF
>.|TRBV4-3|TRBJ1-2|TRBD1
TGCGCCAGCAGCCTAGACAGGGGTACATCTGGCTACACCTTC
CASSLDRGTSGYTF
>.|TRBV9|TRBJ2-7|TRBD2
TGTGCCAGCAGCCCCCATGCGGGGGGCTCCTACGAGCAGTACTTC
CASSPHAGGSYEQYF